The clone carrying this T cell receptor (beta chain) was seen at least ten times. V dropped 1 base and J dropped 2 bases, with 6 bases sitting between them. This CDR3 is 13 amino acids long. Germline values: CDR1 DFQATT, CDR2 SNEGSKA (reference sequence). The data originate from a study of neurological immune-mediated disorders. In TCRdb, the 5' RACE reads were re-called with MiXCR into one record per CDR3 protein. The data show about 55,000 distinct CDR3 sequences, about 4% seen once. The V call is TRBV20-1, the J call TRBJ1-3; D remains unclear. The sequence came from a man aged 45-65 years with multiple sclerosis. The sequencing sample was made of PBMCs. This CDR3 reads CSARGRPGNTIYF. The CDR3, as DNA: TGCAGTGCTAGAGGCAGACCTGGAAACACCATATATTTT.